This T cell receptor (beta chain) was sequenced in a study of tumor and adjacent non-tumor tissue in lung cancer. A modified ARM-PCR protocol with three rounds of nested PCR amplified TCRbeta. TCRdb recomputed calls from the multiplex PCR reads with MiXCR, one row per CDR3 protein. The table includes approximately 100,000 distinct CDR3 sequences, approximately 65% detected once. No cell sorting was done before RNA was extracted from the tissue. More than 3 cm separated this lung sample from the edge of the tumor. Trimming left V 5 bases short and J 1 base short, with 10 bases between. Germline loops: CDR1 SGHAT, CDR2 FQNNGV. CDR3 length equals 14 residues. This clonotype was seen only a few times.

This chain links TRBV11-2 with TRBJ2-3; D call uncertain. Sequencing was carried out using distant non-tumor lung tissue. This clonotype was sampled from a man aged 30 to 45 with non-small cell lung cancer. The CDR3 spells CASSRSPGTDTQYF. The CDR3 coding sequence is TGTGCCAGCAGCAGGAGTCCAGGCACAGATACGCAGTATTTT.